The 8 T cell receptor beta chains listed next were all sequenced from one sample in a study of control samples from healthy donors and cancer patients. Clones were read by immunoSEQ multiplex PCR, and TCRdb kept only the in-frame ones, dropping some. The sample records some 160,000 clones, approximately 91% being singletons. Specimen: blood. The receptor set was obtained from a man aged 25 to 40 in good health.

V gene TRBV4-3 combines with J gene TRBJ2-6; D is ambiguous. V was shortened by 1 base and J by 4 bases, with 11 bases between the two germline ends. Germline V gene data show CDR1 as LGHNA and CDR2 as YSLEER. This CDR3 region has 16 residues. This chain's CDR3 is CASSQAAAPGANVLTF. The CDR3 DNA is TGCGCCAGCAGCCAAGCCGCGGCCCCCGGGGCCAACGTCCTGACTTTC.

The chain is built from TRBV3-1 (or the pseudogene TRBV3-2) and TRBJ1-1; D possibly corresponds to TRBD1 (5 bases). This CDR3 contains 14 residues. V was trimmed by 4 bases and J by 12 bases, leaving 21 bases between them. Looked up from germline, CDR1 is LGHDT and CDR2 is YNNKEL (reference sequence). The CDR3 protein is CASSLPSGVGRTFF. CDR3 bases: TGTGCCAGCAGCCTCCCGTCGGGGGTGGGGAGAACTTTCTTT.

This chain uses TRBV6-5 with TRBJ1-5; 8 nucleotides line up with TRBD1. The CDR3 extends over 14 amino acids. Germline CDR1 reads MNHEY; CDR2 reads SVGAGI. With V trimmed by 6 bases and J by 1 base, 2 bases remained unmatched. The CDR3 is CASRSGGSNQPQHF. DNA of the CDR3: TGTGCCAGCAGGTCAGGGGGCAGCAATCAGCCCCAGCATTTT.

The V call is TRBV10-3, the J call TRBJ2-5; D may be TRBD2 (5 bases). The CDR3 has 13 amino acids. Germline loops: CDR1 ENHRY, CDR2 SYGVKD. Trimming took 2 bases from V and 5 from J, leaving 9 bases between them. The CDR3 spells CAISEAGVETQYF. CDR3 DNA sequence: TGTGCCATCAGTGAGGCCGGGGTGGAGACCCAGTACTTC.

This clone came up a few times. The gene calls are TRBV6-2 or TRBV6-3 and TRBJ1-1; D uncertain. The germline gives CDR1 MNHEY, CDR2 SVGEGT. The V end was cut by 6 bases, the J end by 4 bases, with 15 bases between. This CDR3 contains 14 residues. CDR3 in DNA: TGTGCCAGCAGCGACCATGGGCCAGTCACTGAAGCTTTCTTT. This encodes CASSDHGPVTEAFF.

This clone was seen a few times. The V and J genes are TRBV10-3 and TRBJ2-7, with TRBD1 matching over 11 bases. V lost 8 bases, J lost 0 bases, and 6 bases stayed unmatched. CDR3 length: 15 amino acids. The germline V gene encodes CDR1 ENHRY and CDR2 SYGVKD. CDR3 protein: CAIGAGTGGSYEQYF. The CDR3 nucleotides are TGTGCCATCGGGGCCGGGACAGGGGGCTCCTACGAGCAGTACTTC.

This clone is a singleton in its sample. This rearrangement joins TRBV7-6 to TRBJ2-1, with TRBD2 matching 7 bases. V was clipped by 1 base and J by 5 bases; unmatched bases: 11. This CDR3 contains 17 residues. Germline V lookup: CDR1 SGHVS, CDR2 FNYEAQ. CDR3 sequence: CASSLDWGGGDDNEQFF. CDR3 bases: TGTGCCAGCAGCTTAGATTGGGGCGGGGGAGACGACAATGAGCAGTTCTTC.

The chain employs TRBV6-2 or TRBV6-3 and TRBJ1-4; tentatively, D is TRBD1 (5 bases). Germline-derived CDR1 and CDR2 are MNHEY and SVGEGT. CDR3 size: 12 residues. Trimming took 6 bases from V and 5 from J, leaving 7 bases between them. The CDR3 bases are TGTGCCAGCAGCAAGGGGAATGAAAAACTGTTTTTT. Protein: CASSKGNEKLFF.